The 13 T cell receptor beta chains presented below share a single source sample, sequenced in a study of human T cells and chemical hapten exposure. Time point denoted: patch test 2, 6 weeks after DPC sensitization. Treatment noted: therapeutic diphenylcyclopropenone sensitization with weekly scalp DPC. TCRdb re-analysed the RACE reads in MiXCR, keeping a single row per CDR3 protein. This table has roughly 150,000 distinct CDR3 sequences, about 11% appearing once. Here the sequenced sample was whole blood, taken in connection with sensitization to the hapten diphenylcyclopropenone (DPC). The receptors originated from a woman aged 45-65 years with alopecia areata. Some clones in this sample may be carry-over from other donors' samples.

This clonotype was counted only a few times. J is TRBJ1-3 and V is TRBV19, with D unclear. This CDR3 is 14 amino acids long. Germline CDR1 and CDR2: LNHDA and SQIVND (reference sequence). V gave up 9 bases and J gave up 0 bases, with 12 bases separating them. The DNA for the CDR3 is TGTGCCAGCGGCCGCCCGAGCTCTGGAAACACCATATATTTT. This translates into CASGRPSSGNTIYF.

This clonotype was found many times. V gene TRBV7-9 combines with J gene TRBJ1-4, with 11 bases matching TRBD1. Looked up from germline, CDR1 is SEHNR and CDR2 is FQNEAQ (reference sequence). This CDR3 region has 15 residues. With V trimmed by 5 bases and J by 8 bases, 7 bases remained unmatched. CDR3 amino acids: CASSHGDRGKEKLFF. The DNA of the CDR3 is TGTGCCAGCAGCCACGGGGACAGGGGGAAGGAAAAACTGTTTTTT.

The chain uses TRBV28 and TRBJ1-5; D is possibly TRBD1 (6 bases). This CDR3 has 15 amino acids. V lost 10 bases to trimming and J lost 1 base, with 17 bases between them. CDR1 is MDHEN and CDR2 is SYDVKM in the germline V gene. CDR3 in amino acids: CAIAGRGLSNQPQHF. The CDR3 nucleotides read TGTGCCATCGCGGGGCGGGGGCTGAGCAATCAGCCCCAGCATTTT.

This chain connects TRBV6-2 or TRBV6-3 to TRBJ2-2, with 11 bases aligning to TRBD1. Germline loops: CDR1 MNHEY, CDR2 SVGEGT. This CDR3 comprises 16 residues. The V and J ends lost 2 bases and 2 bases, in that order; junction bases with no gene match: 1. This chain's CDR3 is CASSYGQGANTGELFF. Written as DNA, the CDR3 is TGTGCCAGCAGTTACGGACAGGGGGCAAACACCGGGGAGCTGTTTTTT.

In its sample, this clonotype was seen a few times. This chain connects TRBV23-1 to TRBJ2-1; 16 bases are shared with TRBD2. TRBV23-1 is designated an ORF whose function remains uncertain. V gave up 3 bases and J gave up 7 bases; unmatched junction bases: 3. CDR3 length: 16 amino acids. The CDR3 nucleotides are TGCGCCAGCAGTCATCCGGGACTAGCGGGAGGGAATGAGCAGTTCTTC. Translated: CASSHPGLAGGNEQFF.

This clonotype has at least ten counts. DNA of the CDR3: TGCGCCAGCAGTGGAGGCGGTGATGAAAAACTGTTTTTT. It specifies CASSGGGDEKLFF. The V call is TRBV5-1, the J call TRBJ1-4, with no clear D. The CDR3 spans 13 residues. Germline CDR1 is SGHRS and CDR2 is YFSETQ. Trimming left V 5 bases short and J 6 bases short, with 11 bases between.

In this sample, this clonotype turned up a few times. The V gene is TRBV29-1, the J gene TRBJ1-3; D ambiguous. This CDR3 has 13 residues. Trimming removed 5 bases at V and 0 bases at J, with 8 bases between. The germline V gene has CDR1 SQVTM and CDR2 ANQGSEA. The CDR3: CSVRPSSGNTIYF. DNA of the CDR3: TGCAGCGTTCGTCCAAGCTCTGGAAACACCATATATTTT.

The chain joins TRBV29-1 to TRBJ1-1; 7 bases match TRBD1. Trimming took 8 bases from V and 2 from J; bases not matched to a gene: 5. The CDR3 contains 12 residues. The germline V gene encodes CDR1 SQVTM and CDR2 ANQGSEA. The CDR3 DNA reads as TGCAGCTCTTGGACAGGAAACACTGAAGCTTTCTTT. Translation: CSSWTGNTEAFF.

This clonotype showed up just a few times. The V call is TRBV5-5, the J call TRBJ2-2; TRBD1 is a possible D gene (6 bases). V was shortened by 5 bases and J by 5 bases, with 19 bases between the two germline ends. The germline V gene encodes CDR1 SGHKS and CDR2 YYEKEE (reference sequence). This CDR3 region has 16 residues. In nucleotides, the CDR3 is TGTGCCAGCAGTTCCGCGTGGGGGCCGCTGACCGGGGAGCTGTTTTTT. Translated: CASSSAWGPLTGELFF. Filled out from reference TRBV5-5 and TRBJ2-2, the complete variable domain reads DAGVTQSPTHLIKTRGQQVTLRCSPISGHKSVSWYQQVLGQGPQFIFQYYEKEERGRGNFPDRFSARQFPNYSSELNVNALLLGDSALYLCASSSAWGPLTGELFFGEGSRLTVL.

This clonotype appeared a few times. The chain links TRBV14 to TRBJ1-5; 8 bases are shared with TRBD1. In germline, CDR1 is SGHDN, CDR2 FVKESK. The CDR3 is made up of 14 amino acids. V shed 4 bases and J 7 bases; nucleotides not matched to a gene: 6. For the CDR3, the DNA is TGTGCCAGCAGCCTATCAGGGGGCCGGCAGCCCCAGCATTTT. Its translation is CASSLSGGRQPQHF.

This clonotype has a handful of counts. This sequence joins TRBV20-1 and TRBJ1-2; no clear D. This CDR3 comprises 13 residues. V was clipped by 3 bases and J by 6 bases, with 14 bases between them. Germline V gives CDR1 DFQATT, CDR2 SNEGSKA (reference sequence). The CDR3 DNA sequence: TGCAGTGCTAGCGGAGGGCAGGCTGATGGCTACACCTTC. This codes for CSASGGQADGYTF.

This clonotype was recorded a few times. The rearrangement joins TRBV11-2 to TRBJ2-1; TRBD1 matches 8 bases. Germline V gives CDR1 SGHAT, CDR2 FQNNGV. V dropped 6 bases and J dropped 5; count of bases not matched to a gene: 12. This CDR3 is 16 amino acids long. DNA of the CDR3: TGTGCCAGCAGGCTCCTCAGGGGGCGACGGAACAATGAGCAGTTCTTC. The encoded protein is CASRLLRGRRNNEQFF.

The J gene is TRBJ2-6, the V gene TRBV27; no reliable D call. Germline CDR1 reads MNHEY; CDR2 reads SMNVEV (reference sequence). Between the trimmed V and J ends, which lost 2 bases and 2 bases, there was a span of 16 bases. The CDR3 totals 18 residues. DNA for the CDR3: TGTGCCAGCAGTTTAAGGTCCGGCAGGTTAACTGGGGCCAACGTCCTGACTTTC. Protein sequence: CASSLRSGRLTGANVLTF.